This TCR beta chain derives from a study of shared clonotypes between healthy human individuals. Between the trimmed V and J ends, which lost 4 bases and 7 bases, there was a span of 17 bases. There are 14 residues in the CDR3. Germline V gives CDR1 SGHTA, CDR2 FQGNSA. A remark on this clone: The antigen is undetermined.

Produced via immunoSEQ multiplex PCR; TCRdb's table is partial and in-frame only. In the table there are roughly 2.5 million clones, around nine tenths of which are singletons. Donors were healthy HIV-negative adults without recent acute infections or vaccinations. Study outcomes and limitations: Clonotype sharing across a few donors was observed for about 5.5% of naive CD4 clonotypes. Unshared clonotypes carried lower generation probabilities than those common to all four donors.

The sequence came from a young man in good health. This sequence joins TRBV7-2 and TRBJ2-7, with D possibly being TRBD2 (5 bases). The sequenced sample consisted of naive CD4+ T cells sorted from blood. Subset reported: CD45RA+ positively selected. CDR3 region: CASSSKGMRGEQYF. CDR3 nucleotides: TGTGCCAGCAGCTCTAAGGGTATGAGAGGGGAGCAGTACTTC. The variable domain in full, with the rest retrieved from reference TRBV7-2 and TRBJ2-7, is GAGVSQSPSNKVTEKGKDVELRCDPISGHTALYWYRQSLGQGLEFLIYFQGNSAPDKSGLPSDRFSAERTGGSVSTLTIQRTQQEDSAVYLCASSSKGMRGEQYFGPGTRLTVT.